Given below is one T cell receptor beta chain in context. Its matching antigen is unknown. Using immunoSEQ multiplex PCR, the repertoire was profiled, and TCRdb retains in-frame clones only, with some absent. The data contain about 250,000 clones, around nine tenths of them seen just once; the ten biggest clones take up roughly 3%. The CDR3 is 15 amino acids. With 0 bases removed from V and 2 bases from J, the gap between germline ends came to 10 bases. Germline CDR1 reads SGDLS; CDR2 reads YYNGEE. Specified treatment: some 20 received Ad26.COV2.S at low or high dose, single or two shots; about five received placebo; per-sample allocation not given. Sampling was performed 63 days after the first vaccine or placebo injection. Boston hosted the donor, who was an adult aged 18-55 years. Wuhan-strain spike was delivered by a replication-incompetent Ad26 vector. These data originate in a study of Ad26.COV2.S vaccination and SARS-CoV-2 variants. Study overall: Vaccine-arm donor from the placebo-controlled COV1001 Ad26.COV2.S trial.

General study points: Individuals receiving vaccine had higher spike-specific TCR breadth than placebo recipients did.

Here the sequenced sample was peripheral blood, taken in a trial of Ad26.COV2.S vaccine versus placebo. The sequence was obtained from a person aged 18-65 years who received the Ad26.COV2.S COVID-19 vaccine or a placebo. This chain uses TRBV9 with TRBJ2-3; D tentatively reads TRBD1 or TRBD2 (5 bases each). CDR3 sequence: CASSVAGRYTDTQYF. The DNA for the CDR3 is TGTGCCAGCAGCGTAGCGGGGCGGTACACAGATACGCAGTATTTT.